These T cell receptor beta chains were read from a single sample in a study of T cells in Graves' hyperthyroidism and ophthalmopathy. TCRdb re-analysed the multiplex PCR reads in MiXCR, keeping a single row per CDR3 protein. The data hold around 660,000 distinct CDR3 sequences, with 45% observed a single time. The sample comprised peripheral blood or thyroid tissue (not recorded which). The receptors shown here come from an adult man with Graves' disease, either hyperthyroidism or ophthalmopathy (not recorded which). Each CDR3 is given with its conserved first and last residue. The D gene is left open where the match is weak. A clone size is listed for some rows: how often the clone was seen (once, few, many), or a class if it is expanded.

cdr3_aa cdr3_nt j_call v_call d_call clone_size
CASSLTVGSGYGYTF TGTGCCAGCAGCTTAACCGTAGGTAGCGGCTATGGCTACACCTTC TRBJ1-2 TRBV7-9 . .
CASSQVQASYGYTF TGCGCCAGCAGCCAAGTTCAGGCGTCCTATGGCTACACCTTC TRBJ1-2 TRBV4-1 . .
CASSLDAGGNYGYTF TGCGCCAGCAGCTTGGATGCGGGGGGTAACTATGGCTACACCTTC TRBJ1-2 TRBV5-1 . .
CSVTGTGATNEKLFF TGCAGCGTGACCGGGACAGGGGCAACTAATGAAAAACTGTTTTTT TRBJ1-4 TRBV29-1 TRBD1 many
CSASRQGTNTEAFF TGCAGTGCTAGTCGACAGGGGACAAACACTGAAGCTTTCTTT TRBJ1-1 TRBV20-1 TRBD1 .
CASSYSRGRTEAFF TGTGCCAGCAGTTACTCGAGAGGGAGGACTGAAGCTTTCTTT TRBJ1-1 TRBV6-6 . .
CASSQGSTLAGETGELFF TGTGCCAGCAGCCAAGGGTCTACCCTAGCGGGAGAAACCGGGGAGCTGTTTTTT TRBJ2-2 TRBV7-6 TRBD2 .
CSAGKGHEQYF TGCAGTGCCGGCAAGGGACACGAGCAGTACTTC TRBJ2-7 TRBV20-1 . .
CASSLAGVNTEAFF TGTGCCAGCAGCTTAGCAGGGGTGAACACTGAAGCTTTCTTT TRBJ1-1 TRBV7-9 . many
CASSISRVTTEAFF TGTGCCAGCAGCATCTCCAGGGTTACCACTGAAGCTTTCTTT TRBJ1-1 TRBV7-8 . .
CASSLGQGGAYEQYF TGCGCCAGCAGCCTCGGACAGGGGGGGGCCTACGAGCAGTACTTC TRBJ2-7 TRBV5-1 TRBD1 .
CASSERDRVNQPQHF TGTGCCAGCAGTGAGAGAGACAGGGTCAATCAGCCCCAGCATTTT TRBJ1-5 TRBV2 TRBD1 few
CASSSIESSYEQYF TGTGCCAGCAGCTCAATAGAAAGCTCCTACGAGCAGTACTTC TRBJ2-7 TRBV7-2 . many
CASSLSGGSGEKLFF TGCGCCAGCAGCTTGTCTGGAGGGTCGGGTGAAAAACTGTTTTTT TRBJ1-4 TRBV5-1 . few
CASSEETLKISYEQYF TGTGCCAGCAGTGAGGAGACACTAAAGATCTCCTACGAGCAGTACTTC TRBJ2-7 TRBV2 . .
CASSSSPLHF TGTGCCAGCAGTTCCTCACCCCTCCACTTT TRBJ1-6 TRBV2 . many
CASTRGGGSSYEQYF TGTGCCAGCACCCGGGGAGGCGGGAGCTCCTACGAGCAGTACTTC TRBJ2-7 TRBV7-9 TRBD2 .
CSAKGPRTPGSWIF TGCAGTGCTAAGGGACCGCGAACACCGGGGAGCTGGATCTTC TRBJ2-2 TRBV20-1 . .